One sample yielded the 5 T cell receptor beta chains listed below, sequenced in a study of T-cell memory formation after mild COVID-19. TCRdb itself ran the 5' RACE reads through MiXCR, one entry per CDR3 protein. The sample holds about half a million distinct CDR3 sequences, about 20% seen once. Material: PBMCs or a T cell subset sorted from them (not recorded which). The source is an adult woman who had mild COVID-19 (a few samples of this study predate the infection). Cell type and time point are not known.

The table lists this clonotype with a few counts. The CDR3 DNA is TGTGCCAGCAGCCCCCAGACCAGCTCCTACGAGCAGTACTTC. Its translation: CASSPQTSSYEQYF. The V call is TRBV9, the J call TRBJ2-7; D is unclear. This CDR3 contains 14 residues. Trimming took 4 bases from V and 0 from J, leaving 11 bases between them. Germline CDR1 reads SGDLS; CDR2 reads YYNGEE.

The chain couples TRBV7-8 to TRBJ1-5; 9 bases agree with TRBD1. The CDR3 is 14 amino acids. The V gene end was trimmed by 5 bases and the J gene end by 6 bases; junction bases not matched to a gene: 5. Germline CDR1 and CDR2: SGHVS and FQNEAQ. The CDR3: CASSPGQGTQPQHF. CDR3 DNA: TGTGCCAGCAGCCCTGGACAGGGGACTCAGCCCCAGCATTTT.

The V gene is TRBV6-5, the J gene TRBJ2-3, with 13 bases aligning to TRBD2. This CDR3 is built from 16 residues. Trimming at V came to 6 bases and at J to 4 bases, leaving 7 bases not matched to a gene. CDR1 MNHEY and CDR2 SVGAGI come from the germline V gene. The CDR3 spells CASRETGLAGADTQYF. Here the CDR3 DNA reads TGTGCCAGCAGAGAAACCGGACTAGCGGGAGCAGATACGCAGTATTTT.

This clonotype was counted only a few times. The rearrangement uses TRBV5-1 and TRBJ2-5, with 8 bases aligning to TRBD2. Germline V gives CDR1 SGHRS, CDR2 YFSETQ. The V gene end was trimmed by 0 bases and the J gene end by 2 bases; junction bases not matched to a gene: 12. The length of the CDR3 is 18 residues. The CDR3 nucleotides read TGCGCCAGCAGCTTGGATCCCCTAGCGGGTACACCTCAAGAGACCCAGTACTTC. It specifies CASSLDPLAGTPQETQYF.

This clonotype was seen just once. V gene TRBV5-4 combines with J gene TRBJ2-1, with unresolved D. Trimming took off 2 bases at V and 5 bases at J, with 11 bases between the two ends. The CDR3 has 14 amino acids. In germline, CDR1 is SGHNT, CDR2 YYREEE (reference sequence). The DNA of the CDR3 is TGTGCCAGCAGCTTAAAGGATTATGACAATGAGCAGTTCTTC. This codes for CASSLKDYDNEQFF.